Listed here is a single T cell receptor (beta chain). This receptor's antigen is unknown. No base-level quality is on record; no much larger clone is a single base apart. The sample originates from a study of cytomegalovirus exposure and HLA in healthy donors (dated by TCRdb to between 2016 and 2019). The study in broad terms: According to a later analysis, one platform produced both the 100 to 150 validation repertoires and the approximately 600 repertoires of the first cohort. The study aimed to test whether cataloging public T cell receptors could reveal signatures of past pathogen exposure. To predict cytomegalovirus infection status, the study brought together high-throughput TCR immunosequencing, statistical association of individual TCRs with disease status, and machine learning. A separate validation cohort of 90 to 150 different subjects was used in addition to the 666-subject first cohort. General conclusions and limits of the study: A later analysis had no HLA typing for the validation cohort, so co-occurrence there was scored across all 130 or so repertoires. According to the authors, the approach could potentially be generalized to other disease states and immunological phenotypes. Of the cluster scores, approximately 94% were above 0 in a later analysis, which found that TCRs clustered in the first cohort also tended to co-occur in the 120 or so validation repertoires. In the study, around 150 TCR beta chains were listed as associated with cytomegalovirus. The classifier was reported to diagnose cytomegalovirus status with high specificity and sensitivity in both the original and validation cohorts. While some public TCRs were present in many individuals, most TCR sequences turned up only very rarely across donors. Three of the identified cytomegalovirus-associated TCR beta chains were confirmed in vitro to be specific for cytomegalovirus antigens.

From its cysteine to its phenylalanine, the CDR3 spans 17 amino acids. Just CDR3 DNA is preserved here, 51 bases in frame from base 1. Trimming removed 5 bases from V and 1 base from J, leaving 17 bases between the germline ends. The germline V gene (reference sequence) sets CDR1 to SEHNR and CDR2 to FQNEAQ. Separate from the roughly 650-subject first cohort, the validation cohort of about 130 subjects was the group to which the donors belonged. Libraries were built with the immunoSEQ multiplex PCR assay. Per the source publication's procedure: A statistical classification framework was developed to diagnose cytomegalovirus status using the catalog of TCR beta chain sequences. Drawn from immuneACCESS, this table holds only the in-frame rearrangements with V and J called that TCRdb kept. Clones are partly lost; checked studies trace under half to an unresolved V gene and leave the rest unexplained. That table gives V, J and clone size, and the DNA gave D and trimming. The sample yields 71,000 or so clones; 94% were counted once. 2.1% of the sample is taken by the ten largest.

The source is a woman between 18 and 29 years old in good health and CMV-seronegative. The chain is encoded by TRBV7-9 joined to TRBJ2-2; 6 matching bases give a weak D call of TRBD1. Input material: PBMCs. This receptor carries the CDR3 CASSLSPDSGNTGELFF. The nucleotide sequence is TGTGCCAGCAGCCTATCTCCGGACAGTGGGAACACCGGGGAGCTGTTTTTT.